Listed below are T cell receptor beta chains from one sample, sequenced in a study of blood T cell repertoires in COVID-19. Produced via immunoSEQ multiplex PCR; TCRdb's table is partial and in-frame only. The data show under 150,000 clones, around four fifths seen once. Sequencing used peripheral blood. The receptors originated from a human donor in a cohort sampled during active COVID-19. The CDR3 runs from the conserved cysteine through the conserved F or W. Each record gives: clone size, J gene, V gene, D gene, CDR3 DNA, CDR3 protein. D genes are given only for firm matches. Clone sizes are given selectively: once, few, many, or a class where the clone is expanded.

>once|TRBJ1-2|TRBV20-1|-
TGCAGTGCTAGAGATCGAGGGTCCGACACCTTC
CSARDRGSDTF
>-|TRBJ2-5|TRBV6-5|TRBD1
TGTGCCAGCAGTTACGCGACAGGGGGCAGGGAGACCCAGTACTTC
CASSYATGGRETQYF
>-|TRBJ1-3|TRBV4-2|TRBD1
TGTGCCAGCAGCCCTGGACAGGAGGGAAACACCATATATTTT
CASSPGQEGNTIYF
>-|TRBJ1-2|TRBV9|-
TGTGCGGACTTCGGGAAAGCTAACTATGGCTACACCTTC
CADFGKANYGYTF
>-|TRBJ1-2|TRBV10-3|-
TGTGCCATCAGTGAGTCGGGGGCGCCTAACTATGGCTACACCTTC
CAISESGAPNYGYTF
>-|TRBJ2-2|TRBV11-3|TRBD2
TGTGCCAGCAGCTTAGTGGGAGGGTATACGAACACCGGGGAGCTGTTTTTT
CASSLVGGYTNTGELFF
>-|TRBJ2-4|TRBV9|-
TGTGCCAGCAGCGTAGCGTCTATGCTTGACATTCAGTACTTC
CASSVASMLDIQYF
>-|TRBJ1-4|TRBV7-6|-
TGTGCCAGCAGCTTAGGCGGCCCAACTAATGAAAAACTGTTTTTT
CASSLGGPTNEKLFF
>-|TRBJ2-1|TRBV4-2|-
TGTGCCAGCAGTCCTAGCGTAACCTACAATGAGCAGTTCTTC
CASSPSVTYNEQFF
>once|TRBJ2-1|TRBV14|-
TGTGCCAGCAGCCCCCAACGGAGCAAAAATGAGCAGTTCTTC
CASSPQRSKNEQFF
>-|TRBJ2-7|TRBV3-1/TRBV3-2|-
TGTGCCAGCAGCCCCCCCCGAAGCCCTACCTACGAGCAGTACTTC
CASSPPRSPTYEQYF
>-|TRBJ1-2|TRBV27|-
TGTGCCAGCAGTTTTCAGGGGAACTATGGCTACACCTTC
CASSFQGNYGYTF
>-|TRBJ1-1|TRBV14|TRBD1
TGTGCCAGCGGACAGGGGCACTCTGAAGCTTTCTTT
CASGQGHSEAFF
>-|TRBJ1-5|TRBV7-9|TRBD1
TGTGCCAGCAGCTTAGCGTTAACAGGGGGAGATCAGCCCCAGCATTTT
CASSLALTGGDQPQHF
>once|TRBJ2-5|TRBV28|TRBD2
TGTGCCAGCAGTTCACCTCGTTTAGCGGGACAAGAGACCCAGTACTTC
CASSSPRLAGQETQYF
>-|TRBJ1-1|TRBV5-6|-
TGTGCCAGCAGCTTGGGTTGGGCGGGCACTGAAGCTTTCTTT
CASSLGWAGTEAFF